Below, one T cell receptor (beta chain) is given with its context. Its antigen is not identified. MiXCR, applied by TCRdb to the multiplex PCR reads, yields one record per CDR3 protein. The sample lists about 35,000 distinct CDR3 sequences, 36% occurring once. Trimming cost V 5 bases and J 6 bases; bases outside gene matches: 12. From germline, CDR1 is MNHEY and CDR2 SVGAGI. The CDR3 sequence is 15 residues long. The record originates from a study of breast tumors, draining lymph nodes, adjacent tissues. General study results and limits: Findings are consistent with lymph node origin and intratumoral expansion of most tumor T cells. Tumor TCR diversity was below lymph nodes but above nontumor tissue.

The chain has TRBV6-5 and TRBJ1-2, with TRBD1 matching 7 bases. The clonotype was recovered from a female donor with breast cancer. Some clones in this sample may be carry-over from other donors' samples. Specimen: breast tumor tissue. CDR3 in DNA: TGTGCCAGCAGTCCCGTGTCTGGGACAGTGGATGGCTACACCTTC. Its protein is CASSPVSGTVDGYTF.